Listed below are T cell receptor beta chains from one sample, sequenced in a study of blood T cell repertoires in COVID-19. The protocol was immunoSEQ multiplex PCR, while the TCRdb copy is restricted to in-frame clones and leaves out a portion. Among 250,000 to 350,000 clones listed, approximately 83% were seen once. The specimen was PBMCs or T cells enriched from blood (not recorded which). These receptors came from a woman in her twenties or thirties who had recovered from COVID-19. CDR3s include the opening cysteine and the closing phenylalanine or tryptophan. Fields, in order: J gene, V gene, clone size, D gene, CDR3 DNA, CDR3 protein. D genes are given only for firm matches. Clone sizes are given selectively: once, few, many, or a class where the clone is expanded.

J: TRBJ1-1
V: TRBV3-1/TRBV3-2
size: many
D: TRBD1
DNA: TGTGCCAGCAGCTCCCGGACAGGGGCTTATTCGCACACTGAAGCTTTCTTT
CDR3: CASSSRTGAYSHTEAFF

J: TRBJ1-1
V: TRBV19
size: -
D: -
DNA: TGTGCCAGTAGTATCGGGAGGAAGGGATCCACTGAAGCTTTCTTT
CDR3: CASSIGRKGSTEAFF

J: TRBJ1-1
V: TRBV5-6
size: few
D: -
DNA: TGTGCCAGCAGCCGCGGACAAACGAACACTGAAGCTTTCTTT
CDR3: CASSRGQTNTEAFF

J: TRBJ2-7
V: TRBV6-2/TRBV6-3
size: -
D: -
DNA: TGTGCCAGCAGTTACGGGGAAGGGGGTGCCTACGAGCAGTACTTC
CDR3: CASSYGEGGAYEQYF

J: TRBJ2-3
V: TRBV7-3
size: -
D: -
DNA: TGTGCCAGCAGCCCCCAGGGACTCGACACAGATACGCAGTATTTT
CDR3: CASSPQGLDTDTQYF

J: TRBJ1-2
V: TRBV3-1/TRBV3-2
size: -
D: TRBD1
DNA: TGTGCCAGCAGCCATAGTGGGACAGGGAACTATGGCTACACCTTC
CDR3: CASSHSGTGNYGYTF

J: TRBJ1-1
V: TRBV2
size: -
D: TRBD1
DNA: TGTGCCAGCAGCAGGGACAGGGCGATGGTGAACACTGAAGCTTTCTTT
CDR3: CASSRDRAMVNTEAFF

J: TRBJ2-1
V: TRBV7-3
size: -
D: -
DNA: TGTGCCAGCAGCTCTTTAGGGGGGGTTAAGAAGGATGAGCAGTTCTTC
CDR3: CASSSLGGVKKDEQFF

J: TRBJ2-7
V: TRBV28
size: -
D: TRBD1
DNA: TGTGCCAGCGGTGCTCCGGGACAGGGGAGCTACGAGCAGTACTTC
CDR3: CASGAPGQGSYEQYF

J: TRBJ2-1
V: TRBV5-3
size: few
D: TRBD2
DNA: TGTGCCAGAAGCTTGAGGGTGGGAGGGGATCCCTACAATGAGCAGTTCTTC
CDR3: CARSLRVGGDPYNEQFF

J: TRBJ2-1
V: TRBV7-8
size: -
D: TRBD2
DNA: TGTGCCAGCAGCTTAATAGCGGGTTATAATGAGCAGTTCTTC
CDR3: CASSLIAGYNEQFF

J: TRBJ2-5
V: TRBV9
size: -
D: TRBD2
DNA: TGTGCCAGCAGCCCGCGCCCCCCTTCTAGCGGGGTTGCTGATCGGTACCAAGAGACCCAGTACTTC
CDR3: CASSPRPPSSGVADRYQETQYF

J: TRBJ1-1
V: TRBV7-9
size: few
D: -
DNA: TGTGCCAGCAGCTTAGCACTACTTAACACTGAAGCTTTCTTT
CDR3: CASSLALLNTEAFF

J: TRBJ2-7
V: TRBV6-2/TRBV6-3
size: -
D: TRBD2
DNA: TGTGCCAGCAGTTACTCGAGTGAGCGGGAGGACTACGAGCAGTACTTC
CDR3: CASSYSSEREDYEQYF

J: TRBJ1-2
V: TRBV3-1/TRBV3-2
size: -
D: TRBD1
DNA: TGTGCCAGCAGCCAACATACCCCGGGACAGGGCAACTATGGCTACACCTTC
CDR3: CASSQHTPGQGNYGYTF

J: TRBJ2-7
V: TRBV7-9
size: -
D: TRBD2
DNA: TGTGCCAGCAGCCCCCGGACTAGCGGGACGAGCGAGCAGTACTTC
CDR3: CASSPRTSGTSEQYF

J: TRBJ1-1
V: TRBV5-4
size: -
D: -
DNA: TGTGCCAGCAGCTTGGGGGGGCAGGGTTACACTGAAGCTTTCTTT
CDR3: CASSLGGQGYTEAFF

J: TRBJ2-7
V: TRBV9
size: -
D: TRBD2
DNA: TGTGCCAGCAGCGTAGAGGGACTAGCGGCCGACGAGCAGTACTTC
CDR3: CASSVEGLAADEQYF

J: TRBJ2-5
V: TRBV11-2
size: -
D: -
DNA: TGTGCCAGCAGCACCGGAATTGGGGAGGCAGAGACCCAGTACTTC
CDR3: CASSTGIGEAETQYF

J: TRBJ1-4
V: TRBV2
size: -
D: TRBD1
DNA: TGTGCCAGCAGTGGTGGGACAGGGCGTGAAAAACTGTTTTTT
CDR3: CASSGGTGREKLFF

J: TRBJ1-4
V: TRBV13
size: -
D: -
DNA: TGTGCCAGCAGCAACAGGGCTAATGAAAAACTGTTTTTT
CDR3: CASSNRANEKLFF

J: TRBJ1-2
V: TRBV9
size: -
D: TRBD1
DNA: TGTGCCAGCAGCGTAGCCACGGGACAGGACTATGGCTACACCTTC
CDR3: CASSVATGQDYGYTF

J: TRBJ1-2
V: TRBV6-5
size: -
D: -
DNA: TGTGCCAGCATCCCTCCACCTTGGCACTATGGCTACACCTTC
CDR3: CASIPPPWHYGYTF

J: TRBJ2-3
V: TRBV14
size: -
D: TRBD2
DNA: TGTGCCAGCAGCCCGACTAGCGGTGCAGATACGCAGTATTTT
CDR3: CASSPTSGADTQYF

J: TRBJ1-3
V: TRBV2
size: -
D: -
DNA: TGTGCCAGCAGTTCCCGAGGGACATTTGGATCCGGAAACACCATATATTTT
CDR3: CASSSRGTFGSGNTIYF

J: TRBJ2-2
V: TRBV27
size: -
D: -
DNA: TGTGCCAGCAGTTACGGGTCCGGGGAGCTGTTTTTT
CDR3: CASSYGSGELFF

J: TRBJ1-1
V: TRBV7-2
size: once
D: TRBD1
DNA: TGTGCCAGCAGCTGGGGGGACAGAGAGAACACTGAAGCTTTCTTT
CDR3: CASSWGDRENTEAFF